Sequencing of this T cell receptor (beta chain) was carried out in a study of identical twins. TCRdb processed the 5' RACE reads anew with MiXCR; each CDR3 protein has one entry. The table includes over 600,000 distinct CDR3 sequences, about 20% detected once. The V gene end was trimmed by 9 bases and the J gene end by 2 bases; junction bases not matched to a gene: 8. Germline V gives CDR1 MNHNS, CDR2 SASEGT. This CDR3 comprises 14 residues. This clonotype was observed a few times. This sample also appeared in a second study, on T cells expressing NK-cell markers.

The source of this sequence is a woman aged 18-30 years in good health. This rearrangement joins TRBV6-1 to TRBJ2-7; 9 nucleotides match TRBD1. Source material: PBMCs. The CDR3 nucleotides are TGTGCCAGTTGGCTCGGGACAGGGCCCTACGAGCAGTACTTC. This codes for CASWLGTGPYEQYF.